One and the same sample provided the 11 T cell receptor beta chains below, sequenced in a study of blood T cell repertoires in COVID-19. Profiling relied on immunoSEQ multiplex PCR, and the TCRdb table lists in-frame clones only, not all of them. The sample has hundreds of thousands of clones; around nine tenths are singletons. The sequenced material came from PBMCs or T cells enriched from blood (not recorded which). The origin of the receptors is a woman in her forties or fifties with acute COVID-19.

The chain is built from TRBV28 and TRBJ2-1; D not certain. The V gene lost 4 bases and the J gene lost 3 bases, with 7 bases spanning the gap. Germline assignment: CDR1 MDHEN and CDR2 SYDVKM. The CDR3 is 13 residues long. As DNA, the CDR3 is TGTGCCAGCAGTTCGGTTGGCTACAATGAGCAGTTCTTC. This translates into CASSSVGYNEQFF. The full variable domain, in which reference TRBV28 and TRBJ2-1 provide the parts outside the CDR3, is DVKVTQSSRYLVKRTGEKVFLECVQDMDHENMFWYRQDPGLGLRLIYFSYDVKMKEKGDIPEGYSVSREKKERFSLILESASTNQTSMYLCASSSVGYNEQFFGPGTRLTVL.

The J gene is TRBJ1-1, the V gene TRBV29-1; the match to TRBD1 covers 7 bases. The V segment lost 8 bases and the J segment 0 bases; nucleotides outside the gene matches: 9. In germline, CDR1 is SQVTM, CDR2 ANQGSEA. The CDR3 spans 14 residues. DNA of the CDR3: TGCAGCACGGGGGGGGACAGCCTGAACACTGAAGCTTTCTTT. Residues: CSTGGDSLNTEAFF.

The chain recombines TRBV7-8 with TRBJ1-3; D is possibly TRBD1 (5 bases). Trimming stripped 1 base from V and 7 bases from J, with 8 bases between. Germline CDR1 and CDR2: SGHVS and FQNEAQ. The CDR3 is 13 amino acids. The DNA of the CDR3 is TGTGCCAGCAGCTTAGATCGGGGGAACACCATATATTTT. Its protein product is CASSLDRGNTIYF.

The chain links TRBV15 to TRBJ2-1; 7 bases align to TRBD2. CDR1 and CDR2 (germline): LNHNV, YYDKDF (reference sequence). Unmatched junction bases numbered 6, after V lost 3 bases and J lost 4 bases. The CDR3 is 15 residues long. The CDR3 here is CATSREVGGYNEQFF. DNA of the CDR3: TGTGCCACCAGCAGGGAAGTCGGGGGGTACAATGAGCAGTTCTTC.

CDR3 DNA sequence: TGTGCCAGCTCTCCGGGACAGGGGGCTAGCAATCAGCCCCAGCATTTT. It specifies CASSPGQGASNQPQHF. The chain combines TRBV18 with TRBJ1-5; TRBD1 aligns across 12 bases. V lost 6 bases, J lost 0 bases, and 3 bases stayed unmatched. This CDR3 has 16 amino acids. Germline V gene sequence: CDR1 KGHSH, CDR2 LQKENI.

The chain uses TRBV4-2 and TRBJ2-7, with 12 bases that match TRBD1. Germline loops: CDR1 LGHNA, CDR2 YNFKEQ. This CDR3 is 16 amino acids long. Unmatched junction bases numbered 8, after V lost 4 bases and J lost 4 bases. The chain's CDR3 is CASSPLGQGAMYEQYF. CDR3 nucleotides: TGTGCCAGCAGCCCCCTGGGACAGGGGGCGATGTACGAGCAGTACTTC.

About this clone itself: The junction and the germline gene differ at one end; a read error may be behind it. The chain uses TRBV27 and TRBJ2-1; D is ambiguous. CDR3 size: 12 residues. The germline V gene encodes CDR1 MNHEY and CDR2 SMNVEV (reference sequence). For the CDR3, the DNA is TGTGCCAGCAGTTTACTAAACAGACCTCCTCTCTTC. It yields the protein CASSLLNRPPLF.

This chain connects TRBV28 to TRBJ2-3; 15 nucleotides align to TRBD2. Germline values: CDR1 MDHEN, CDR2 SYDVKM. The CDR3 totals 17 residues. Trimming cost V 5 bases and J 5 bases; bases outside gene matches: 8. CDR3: CASSPRTSGRAGDTQYF. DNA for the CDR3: TGTGCCAGCAGTCCACGGACTAGCGGGAGGGCCGGAGATACGCAGTATTTT.

The CDR3 is CASSMPPRGGTGELFF. CDR3 coding DNA: TGTGCCAGTAGTATGCCCCCCCGGGGGGGCACCGGGGAGCTGTTTTTT. The genes are TRBV19 and TRBJ2-2; 8 bases fit TRBD2. The CDR3 loop spans 16 amino acids. J lost 4 bases, V lost 3 bases, and 7 bases had no gene match. Germline lookup yields CDR1 LNHDA and CDR2 SQIVND (reference sequence).

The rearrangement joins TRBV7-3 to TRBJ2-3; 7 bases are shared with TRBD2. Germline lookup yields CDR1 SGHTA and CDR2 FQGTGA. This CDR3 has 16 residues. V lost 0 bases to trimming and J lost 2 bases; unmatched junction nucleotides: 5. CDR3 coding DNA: TGTGCCAGCAGCTTAACACGGAGCGGGGTCACAGATACGCAGTATTTT. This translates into CASSLTRSGVTDTQYF.

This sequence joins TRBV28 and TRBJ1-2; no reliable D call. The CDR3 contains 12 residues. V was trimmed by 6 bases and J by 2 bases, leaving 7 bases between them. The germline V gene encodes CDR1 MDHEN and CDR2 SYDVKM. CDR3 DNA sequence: TGTGCCAGCAGGACTCTAAACTATGGCTACACCTTC. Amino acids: CASRTLNYGYTF.